Below are 26 T cell receptor beta chains sequenced from a single sample in a study of Ad26.COV2.S vaccination and SARS-CoV-2 variants. As for treatment: some 20 received Ad26.COV2.S at low or high dose, single or two shots; about five received placebo; per-sample allocation not given. Following the first vaccine or placebo injection, samples were taken on day 63. Assay: immunoSEQ multiplex PCR; the TCRdb copy retains only in-frame clones and omits some. The data hold hundreds of thousands of clones, with 92% observed a single time. The sequencing here drew on peripheral blood, taken in a trial of Ad26.COV2.S vaccine versus placebo. These TCRs come from a person between 18 and 65 years old who received the Ad26.COV2.S COVID-19 vaccine or a placebo.

The rearrangement joins TRBV5-1 to TRBJ2-1; 7 nucleotides align to TRBD2. CDR1 is SGHRS, CDR2 YFSETQ, per germline. This CDR3 region has 16 residues. Trimming cost V 0 bases and J 0 bases; bases outside gene matches: 3. CDR3 protein: CASSLAGGGSYNEQFF. The DNA for the CDR3 is TGCGCCAGCAGCTTGGCGGGCGGGGGCTCCTACAATGAGCAGTTCTTC.

The CDR3 DNA reads as TGCGCCAGCAGCTCTTCGGAAGGGGCGAATTCACCCCTCCACTTT. This encodes CASSSSEGANSPLHF. The genes are TRBV4-1 and TRBJ1-6, with D possibly being TRBD1 (5 bases). Trimming left V 5 bases short and J 7 bases short, with 15 bases between. CDR1 and CDR2 from the germline V gene are MGHRA and YSYEKL. There are 15 residues in the CDR3.

This chain uses TRBV5-6 with TRBJ2-1; 15 nucleotides match TRBD2. Trimming took 2 bases from V and 8 from J; bases not matched to a gene: 5. Germline V gives CDR1 SGHDT, CDR2 YYEEEE. CDR3 size: 16 residues. In DNA, the CDR3 is TGTGCCAGCAGCTTCCGGACTAGCGGGGGGGCGGATGAGCAGTTCTTC. Its protein product is CASSFRTSGGADEQFF.

The chain joins TRBV10-1 to TRBJ1-5, with 8 bases fitting TRBD1. Looked up from germline, CDR1 is WNHNN and CDR2 is SYGVQD (reference sequence). V gave up 9 bases and J gave up 6 bases; unmatched junction bases: 4. The CDR3 extends over 12 amino acids. The CDR3 DNA reads TGCGCCAGGGCAGGGGGCGGTCAGCCCCAGCATTTT. Translation: CARAGGGQPQHF.

The chain has TRBV11-2 and TRBJ2-5; no reliable D call. V was cut by 5 bases and J by 4 bases, with 11 bases left in between. The CDR3 sequence is 13 residues long. Germline assignment: CDR1 SGHAT and CDR2 FQNNGV. CDR3 protein: CASSPSPVETQYF. CDR3 coding DNA: TGTGCCAGCAGCCCGTCCCCAGTAGAGACCCAGTACTTC.

The chain is built from TRBV7-2 and TRBJ2-7; D gene uncertain. CDR1 is SGHTA and CDR2 is FQGNSA in the germline V gene. CDR3 length equals 13 residues. V was clipped by 0 bases and J by 2 bases, with 5 bases between them. The CDR3 DNA reads TGTGCCAGCAGCTTAGCCCTTGCCTACGAGCAGTACTTC. This codes for CASSLALAYEQYF. Full variable domain (remainder filled in from reference TRBV7-2 and TRBJ2-7): GAGVSQSPSNKVTEKGKDVELRCDPISGHTALYWYRQSLGQGLEFLIYFQGNSAPDKSGLPSDRFSAERTGGSVSTLTIQRTQQEDSAVYLCASSLALAYEQYFGPGTRLTVT.

V gene TRBV9 combines with J gene TRBJ1-5; D is unclear. V was pared by 0 bases and J by 5 bases, with 12 bases between. From germline, CDR1 is SGDLS and CDR2 YYNGEE. The CDR3 extends over 15 amino acids. The chain's CDR3 is CASSVAVVGDQPQHF. In DNA form, the CDR3 reads TGTGCCAGCAGCGTAGCTGTAGTGGGTGATCAGCCCCAGCATTTT.

The J gene is TRBJ2-5, the V gene TRBV27; 8 positions agree with TRBD2. V trimming: 2 bases; J trimming: 7 bases; junction bases outside the gene matches: 9. Germline V gene lookup returns CDR1 MNHEY and CDR2 SMNVEV (reference sequence). There are 15 residues in the CDR3. The CDR3 DNA sequence: TGTGCCAGCAGTTTAAGCGGGGGCTTCTTGGGGACCCAGTACTTC. Translated: CASSLSGGFLGTQYF.

This chain uses TRBV6-1 with TRBJ1-1; D gene unclear. The CDR3 has 14 amino acids. Germline CDR1 and CDR2: MNHNS and SASEGT. V shed 3 bases and J shed 7 bases, with 15 bases lying between them. In DNA, the CDR3 is TGTGCCAGCAGTGAGGTGGGCCTAGCGAGTGAAGCTTTCTTT. Its translation is CASSEVGLASEAFF.

The V call is TRBV19, the J call TRBJ2-1; no clear D gene. The CDR3 loop spans 11 amino acids. V was trimmed by 9 bases and J by 10 bases, leaving 13 bases between them. In germline, CDR1 is LNHDA, CDR2 SQIVND (reference sequence). The DNA for the CDR3 is TGTGCCAGCGAATACGGCGCGGAGCAGTTCTTC. Protein product: CASEYGAEQFF.

This clone was seen just once. The chain uses TRBV12-3 or TRBV12-4 and TRBJ2-1, with D unclear. Trimming left V 4 bases short and J 11 bases short, with 9 bases between. The CDR3 has 11 residues. The CDR3 loop is CASSSRTQQFF. The CDR3 coding sequence is TGTGCCAGCAGTTCCCGCACTCAGCAGTTCTTC.

The rearrangement joins TRBV2 to TRBJ1-1, with TRBD1 matching 7 bases. There are 13 residues in the CDR3. V dropped 10 bases and J dropped 1; count of bases not matched to a gene: 6. CDR1 and CDR2 from the germline V gene are SNHLY and FYNNEI. The CDR3 is CATTDRTNTEAFF. The CDR3 DNA sequence: TGTGCCACCACGGACAGGACGAACACTGAAGCTTTCTTT. Looking up the rest from reference TRBV2 and TRBJ1-1 gives the full variable domain: EPEVTQTPSHQVTQMGQEVILRCVPISNHLYFYWYRQILGQKVEFLVSFYNNEISEKSEIFDDQFSVERPDGSNFTLKIRSTKLEDSAMYFCATTDRTNTEAFFGQGTRLTVV.

The V gene is TRBV7-8, the J gene TRBJ2-7; TRBD1 matches 10 bases. In germline, CDR1 is SGHVS, CDR2 FQNEAQ. The CDR3 totals 14 residues. Trimming cost V 5 bases and J 4 bases; bases outside gene matches: 5. The CDR3 DNA sequence: TGTGCCAGCAGCATGGGACAGGGGTATTACGAGCAGTACTTC. Its protein is CASSMGQGYYEQYF.

The chain has TRBV25-1 and TRBJ1-6; D is possibly TRBD1 (5 bases). This CDR3 is 13 amino acids long. Germline V gene lookup returns CDR1 MGHDK and CDR2 SYGVNS. Trimming took off 8 bases at V and 8 bases at J, with 13 bases between the two ends. CDR3 residues: CASGRVGDSPLHF. In DNA, the CDR3 is TGTGCCAGCGGGAGGGTGGGGGATTCACCCCTCCACTTT. Based on the CDR3 plus reference TRBV25-1 and TRBJ1-6, the full variable domain is EADIYQTPRYLVIGTGKKITLECSQTMGHDKMYWYQQDPGMELHLIHYSYGVNSTEKGDLSSESTVSRIRTEHFPLTLESARPSHTSQYLCASGRVGDSPLHFGNGTRLTVT.

The chain recombines TRBV10-2 with TRBJ2-7, with a weak D call TRBD1 (6 bases). This CDR3 comprises 15 residues. Trimming cost V 3 bases and J 0 bases, with 12 bases left between them. The germline V gene encodes CDR1 WSHSY and CDR2 SAAADI. CDR3 in DNA: TGCGCCAGCAGTGATCGTGGGGGCTTCTCCTACGAGCAGTACTTC. This codes for CASSDRGGFSYEQYF.

This sequence joins TRBV2 and TRBJ1-1; 8 positions match TRBD1. CDR3 length: 13 amino acids. Germline CDR1 reads SNHLY; CDR2 reads FYNNEI. After removal of 4 bases from V and 10 bases from J, the junction contained 8 bases not matched to a gene. CDR3 loop: CASSARGRLVAFF. The CDR3 nucleotides read TGTGCCAGCAGTGCCAGGGGGCGGTTAGTAGCTTTCTTT. The full variable domain, rest sourced from reference TRBV2 and TRBJ1-1, is EPEVTQTPSHQVTQMGQEVILRCVPISNHLYFYWYRQILGQKVEFLVSFYNNEISEKSEIFDDQFSVERPDGSNFTLKIRSTKLEDSAMYFCASSARGRLVAFFGQGTRLTVV.

In the case of this clone: Other nucleotide sequences from this sample produce the same CDR3. This rearrangement joins TRBV7-8 to TRBJ2-7; D is unclear. Deletions cut 5 bases from V and 1 base from J, with 3 bases between. This CDR3 region has 11 residues. Germline values: CDR1 SGHVS, CDR2 FQNEAQ. CDR3 residues: CASSLSYEQYF. In DNA, the CDR3 is TGTGCCAGCAGCCTATCCTACGAGCAGTACTTC.

The chain uses TRBV28 and TRBJ1-1, with unresolved D. Trimming took off 5 bases at V and 1 base at J, with 11 bases between the two ends. Germline loops: CDR1 MDHEN, CDR2 SYDVKM. The CDR3 is 14 amino acids. The CDR3 loop reads CASSIQIGNTEAFF. In DNA form, the CDR3 reads TGTGCCAGCAGTATACAGATCGGGAACACTGAAGCTTTCTTT.

The genes are TRBV7-2 and TRBJ2-5; D is perhaps TRBD2 (5 bases). Germline CDR1 is SGHTA and CDR2 is FQGNSA. The CDR3 runs 13 residues. The ends were cut back, 0 bases at V and 5 bases at J, with 7 bases in the middle. CDR3 coding DNA: TGTGCCAGCAGCTTAGCGGGGAGCGAGACCCAGTACTTC. Protein product: CASSLAGSETQYF.

The chain is built from TRBV5-4 and TRBJ1-4; weak D call: TRBD1 (6 bases). Germline CDR1 SGHNT, CDR2 YYREEE (reference sequence). V was shortened by 4 bases and J by 8 bases, with 18 bases between the two germline ends. This CDR3 comprises 15 residues. The CDR3 DNA reads TGTGCCAGCAGCAGGGGGGATCTCCCCCTGGAAAAACTGTTTTTT. Its protein product is CASSRGDLPLEKLFF.

DNA for the CDR3: TGCGCCAGCAGCCAAGTTTTAGGTGGGACCGGGGAGCTGTTTTTT. This translates into CASSQVLGGTGELFF. The V gene is TRBV4-1, the J gene TRBJ2-2, with D unclear. The germline V gene encodes CDR1 MGHRA and CDR2 YSYEKL. This CDR3 comprises 15 residues. V was pared by 1 base and J by 5 bases, with 11 bases between.

The genes are TRBV30 and TRBJ2-7, with D tentatively TRBD1 (5 bases). Germline V gene lookup returns CDR1 GTSNPN and CDR2 SVGIG (reference sequence). The V and J ends lost 3 bases and 0 bases respectively, with 18 bases between them. The CDR3 is 16 amino acids. The CDR3 region is CAWRDDRKSYSYEQYF. CDR3 coding DNA: TGTGCCTGGAGAGATGACAGAAAGTCATACTCCTACGAGCAGTACTTC.

The sample holds one count of this clone. The genes are TRBV27 and TRBJ2-1; D might be TRBD2 (6 bases). Trimming took 2 bases from V and 4 from J, leaving 18 bases between them. The V gene's germline CDR1 is MNHEY and CDR2 SMNVEV (reference sequence). The CDR3 sequence is 17 residues long. Written as DNA, the CDR3 is TGTGCCAGCAGTTTACAATTGCGGACTACGTTTTACAATGAGCAGTTCTTC. Encoded protein: CASSLQLRTTFYNEQFF.

This rearrangement joins TRBV4-1 to TRBJ2-7, with 8 bases identical to TRBD1. V was pared by 1 base and J by 7 bases, with 9 bases of the junction left unmatched. Looked up from germline, CDR1 is MGHRA and CDR2 is YSYEKL. The CDR3 contains 15 residues. The CDR3: CASSQVSQGAGEQYF. CDR3 DNA: TGCGCCAGCAGCCAAGTGAGCCAGGGGGCGGGGGAGCAGTACTTC.

The sample holds one count of this clone. The CDR3 region has the DNA TGTGCCAGCAGTGAAGCCGGTAGCGGGGTGGGCATTCAGTACTTC. This translates into CASSEAGSGVGIQYF. This chain links TRBV2 with TRBJ2-4; 8 nucleotides align to TRBD2. The CDR3 covers 15 residues. J lost 9 bases, V lost 0 bases, and 7 bases had no gene match. Germline CDR1 is SNHLY and CDR2 is FYNNEI. Filled out from reference TRBV2 and TRBJ2-4, the complete variable domain reads EPEVTQTPSHQVTQMGQEVILRCVPISNHLYFYWYRQILGQKVEFLVSFYNNEISEKSEIFDDQFSVERPDGSNFTLKIRSTKLEDSAMYFCASSEAGSGVGIQYFGAGTRLSVL.

This clone was picked up a small number of times. The rearrangement links TRBV4-2 to TRBJ2-1, with 9 bases that match TRBD1. CDR1 is LGHNA and CDR2 is YNFKEQ in the germline V gene. The CDR3 length is 16 residues. V was pared by 3 bases and J by 6 bases, with 9 bases of the junction left unmatched. The CDR3 protein is CASSQGGTGWSNEQFF. The DNA for the CDR3 is TGTGCCAGCAGCCAGGGAGGGACAGGGTGGAGCAATGAGCAGTTCTTC.